These 25 T cell receptor beta chains were sequenced from one sample in a study of shared clonotypes between healthy human individuals. Here immunoSEQ multiplex PCR was the method, and the copy in TCRdb shows in-frame clones only, minus some. The profile covers more than 2,000,000 clones, with more than 80% appearing a single time and 0.14% taken by the ten largest. The sample was naive CD4+ T cells sorted from blood. Sample subset: CD45RA+ positively selected. Source of these receptors: a man aged 18-30 years in good health.

The chain is built from TRBV5-1 and TRBJ2-7, with D uncertain. With 4 bases removed from V and 4 bases from J, the gap between germline ends came to 12 bases. The CDR3 has 13 amino acids. Germline CDR1 reads SGHRS; CDR2 reads YFSETQ. CDR3 in amino acids: CASSHGVTYEQYF. The CDR3, as DNA: TGCGCCAGCAGCCACGGTGTAACATACGAGCAGTACTTC.

The chain uses TRBV6-5 and TRBJ2-7; the D is unclear. Germline values: CDR1 MNHEY, CDR2 SVGAGI. This CDR3 is 13 amino acids long. Deletions cut 2 bases from V and 7 bases from J, with 12 bases between. The CDR3 nucleotides are TGTGCCAGCAGTTACCCGGGCGTGCGGGAGCAGTACTTC. This encodes CASSYPGVREQYF.

The rearrangement joins TRBV7-8 to TRBJ2-2, with D perhaps TRBD1 or TRBD2 (5 bases each). Trimming left V 1 base short and J 4 bases short, with 10 bases between. There are 15 residues in the CDR3. CDR1 is SGHVS, CDR2 FQNEAQ, per germline. This CDR3 reads CASSLGRAGTGELFF. Written as DNA, the CDR3 is TGTGCCAGCAGCTTAGGCAGGGCGGGCACCGGGGAGCTGTTTTTT.

The V gene is TRBV18, the J gene TRBJ1-2; maybe TRBD1 (5 bases). The CDR3 length is 15 residues. Trimming took 0 bases from V and 4 from J, leaving 12 bases between them. Germline CDR1 and CDR2: KGHSH and LQKENI. CDR3 nucleotide sequence: TGTGCCAGCTCACCACCAGTTGGGACTGGCTATGGCTACACCTTC. It specifies CASSPPVGTGYGYTF. The complete variable domain, with remaining parts taken from reference TRBV18 and TRBJ1-2, reads NAGVMQNPRHLVRRRGQEARLRCSPMKGHSHVYWYRQLPEEGLKFMVYLQKENIIDESGMPKERFSAEFPKEGPSILRIQQVVRGDSAAYFCASSPPVGTGYGYTFGSGTRLTVV.

This clone was recorded once. The chain recombines TRBV7-2 with TRBJ2-1, with TRBD2 as a possible D gene (6 bases). The CDR3 contains 15 residues. Trimming removed 3 bases at V and 11 bases at J, with 20 bases between. Germline V gene sequence: CDR1 SGHTA, CDR2 FQGNSA. As DNA, the CDR3 is TGTGCCAGCAGCTTGGGCCCCCTAGCGCCGGGACAGCAGTTCTTC. Amino acid sequence: CASSLGPLAPGQQFF. The entire variable domain, with the rest obtained from reference TRBV7-2 and TRBJ2-1, is as follows: GAGVSQSPSNKVTEKGKDVELRCDPISGHTALYWYRQSLGQGLEFLIYFQGNSAPDKSGLPSDRFSAERTGGSVSTLTIQRTQQEDSAVYLCASSLGPLAPGQQFFGPGTRLTVL.

The V call is TRBV28, the J call TRBJ2-2, with D perhaps matching TRBD2 (7 bases). The V end was cut by 2 bases, the J end by 4 bases, with 11 bases between. The CDR3 runs to 15 residues. CDR1 and CDR2 (germline): MDHEN, SYDVKM. The CDR3 DNA reads TGTGCCAGCAGTTTAATGGGGGGGCGCACCGGGGAGCTGTTTTTT. This sequence encodes CASSLMGGRTGELFF.

This chain joins TRBV5-1 and TRBJ2-7; no definite D call. The germline V and J ends were trimmed by 4 bases and 1 base, with 6 bases remaining between them. CDR3 size: 12 residues. CDR1 SGHRS and CDR2 YFSETQ come from the germline V gene. The CDR3 DNA reads TGCGCCAGCAGCACGCTATCCTACGAGCAGTACTTC. It specifies CASSTLSYEQYF.

The rearrangement joins TRBV5-6 to TRBJ1-2, with a possible D match to TRBD1 (6 bases). This CDR3 region has 14 residues. Germline CDR1 SGHDT, CDR2 YYEEEE. Trimming took 6 bases from V and 2 from J, leaving 14 bases between them. CDR3 in amino acids: CASTPLDSNYGYTF. CDR3 in DNA: TGTGCCAGCACGCCCTTGGACAGCAACTATGGCTACACCTTC.

With respect to this clone: Distinct nucleotide sequences in the sample also encode this CDR3. The chain recombines TRBV6-5 with TRBJ2-3, with 9 bases aligning to TRBD2. The V gene end was trimmed by 0 bases and the J gene end by 2 bases; junction bases not matched to a gene: 3. In germline, CDR1 is MNHEY, CDR2 SVGAGI. There are 16 residues in the CDR3. The CDR3 DNA is TGTGCCAGCAGTTACTCGGCTAGCGGGATCACAGATACGCAGTATTTT. As protein: CASSYSASGITDTQYF.

The chain links TRBV11-2 to TRBJ1-1, with TRBD1 identical over 8 bases. CDR1 is SGHAT and CDR2 is FQNNGV in the germline V gene. The CDR3 has 15 residues. With 3 bases clipped from V and 1 base from J, the junction kept 4 bases outside the gene matches. For the CDR3, the DNA is TGTGCCAGCAGCTTTCAGGGGGCGGCGAACACTGAAGCTTTCTTT. Protein: CASSFQGAANTEAFF.

V is TRBV7-2 and J is TRBJ2-7; D possibly uses TRBD1 or TRBD2 (5 bases each). The germline V gene has CDR1 SGHTA and CDR2 FQGNSA. The CDR3 has 15 amino acids. The V end was cut by 1 base, the J end by 3 bases, with 13 bases between. CDR3: CASSLETGTSYEQYF. In DNA, the CDR3 is TGTGCCAGCAGCTTAGAAACCGGGACCAGCTACGAGCAGTACTTC.

The V call is TRBV4-1, the J call TRBJ2-5, with 8 bases fitting TRBD2. The CDR3 covers 18 residues. Trimming took 0 bases from V and 2 from J; bases not matched to a gene: 11. CDR1 and CDR2 from the germline V gene are MGHRA and YSYEKL. DNA for the CDR3: TGCGCCAGCAGCCAAGATTTCGCGCGGAGCGGGGGACAAGAGACCCAGTACTTC. Encoded protein: CASSQDFARSGGQETQYF.

Of note for this clone: Other DNA sequences in the sample encode the same CDR3. The chain carries TRBV10-3 and TRBJ1-4; a possible D gene is TRBD1 (5 bases). The CDR3 is made up of 14 amino acids. CDR1 is ENHRY, CDR2 SYGVKD, per germline. V was trimmed by 0 bases and J by 5 bases, leaving 7 bases between them. The CDR3 DNA reads as TGTGCCATCAGTGAGTCTCAGGGAAATGAAAAACTGTTTTTT. Amino acids: CAISESQGNEKLFF.

Points on this clone: Other DNA sequences in the sample encode the same CDR3. The rearrangement links TRBV2 to TRBJ2-5; a possible D gene is TRBD2 (6 bases). From germline, CDR1 is SNHLY and CDR2 FYNNEI. Trimming removed 8 bases from V and 5 bases from J, with 6 bases in between. The CDR3 consists of 10 residues. The CDR3 DNA is TGTGCCAGCCGGGGGGAGACCCAGTACTTC. Translating it yields CASRGETQYF.

V usage is TRBV5-1 and J usage is TRBJ1-1; D gene uncertain. Germline V gene sequence: CDR1 SGHRS, CDR2 YFSETQ. The CDR3 is made up of 16 amino acids. Between the trimmed V and J ends, which lost 0 bases and 0 bases, there was a span of 12 bases. The CDR3 here is CASSLAGNTLNTEAFF. CDR3 coding DNA: TGCGCCAGCAGCTTGGCTGGAAACACCTTGAACACTGAAGCTTTCTTT.

Details on this clone: Other DNA sequences in the sample encode the same CDR3. This chain joins TRBV5-1 and TRBJ2-3, with 8 bases identical to TRBD2. The length of the CDR3 is 15 residues. Germline trimming cut 0 bases from V and 3 bases from J; bases unmatched to any gene: 3. The germline gives CDR1 SGHRS, CDR2 YFSETQ. This chain's CDR3 is CASSLEGGRTDTQYF. In DNA form, the CDR3 reads TGCGCCAGCAGCTTGGAGGGCGGGAGGACAGATACGCAGTATTTT.

The chain has TRBV4-2 and TRBJ2-5; the D is unclear. Germline lookup yields CDR1 LGHNA and CDR2 YNFKEQ. This CDR3 spans 17 amino acids. V lost 2 bases and J 1 base, leaving 17 bases between the germline ends. The CDR3 reads CASSQLKVDGPQETQYF. The CDR3 DNA reads TGTGCCAGCAGCCAATTAAAAGTTGATGGACCCCAAGAGACCCAGTACTTC.

The V gene is TRBV19, the J gene TRBJ2-7; 8 positions agree with TRBD2. After removal of 9 bases from V and 4 bases from J, the junction contained 17 bases not matched to a gene. The CDR3 sequence is 16 residues long. Germline V CDR1 and CDR2: LNHDA, SQIVND (reference sequence). The CDR3, as DNA: TGTGCCAGCTCCAACGGGGGCGGAGGACTAGCATACGAGCAGTACTTC. Amino acids: CASSNGGGGLAYEQYF. Using reference TRBV19 and TRBJ2-7 for the parts outside the CDR3, the full variable domain is DGGITQSPKYLFRKEGQNVTLSCEQNLNHDAMYWYRQDPGQGLRLIYYSQIVNDFQKGDIAEGYSVSREKKESFPLTVTSAQKNPTAFYLCASSNGGGGLAYEQYFGPGTRLTVT.

This clone appeared once. The chain has TRBV6-4 and TRBJ2-1, with D tentatively TRBD1 (6 bases). Trimming removed 1 base at V and 0 bases at J, with 10 bases between. This CDR3 is built from 16 residues. Germline lookup yields CDR1 MRHNA and CDR2 SNTAGT. The CDR3 nucleotides are TGTGCCAGCAGTGACTTATACAGGGCCTCCTACAATGAGCAGTTCTTC. It is translated as CASSDLYRASYNEQFF.

The J gene is TRBJ2-1, the V gene TRBV6-4; 7 positions match TRBD1. Unmatched junction bases numbered 5, after V lost 4 bases and J lost 8 bases. The CDR3 runs to 13 residues. Germline V gives CDR1 MRHNA, CDR2 SNTAGT. CDR3 DNA: TGTGCCAGCAGTGGAGACAGGGACGATGAGCAGTTCTTC. Its translation: CASSGDRDDEQFF.

The CDR3 here is CAISESAGTLENSPLHF. DNA of the CDR3: TGTGCCATCAGTGAGTCCGCTGGGACACTAGAGAATTCACCCCTCCACTTT. The chain combines TRBV10-3 with TRBJ1-6, with a weak D call TRBD1 (6 bases). The V end was cut by 0 bases, the J end by 7 bases, with 16 bases between. Germline V gene data show CDR1 as ENHRY and CDR2 as SYGVKD. The CDR3 spans 17 residues.

The V call is TRBV6-5, the J call TRBJ1-1; D is unresolved. From germline, CDR1 is MNHEY and CDR2 SVGAGI. The CDR3 length is 14 residues. Trimming removed 4 bases from V and 0 bases from J, with 9 bases in between. CDR3 nucleotide sequence: TGTGCCAGCAGTTCCTACTCATTGAACACTGAAGCTTTCTTT. It translates to CASSSYSLNTEAFF.

This chain uses TRBV25-1 with TRBJ2-7, with 11 nucleotides matching TRBD2. Trimming cost V 1 base and J 2 bases; bases outside gene matches: 1. Germline CDR1 reads MGHDK; CDR2 reads SYGVNS. There are 15 residues in the CDR3. For the CDR3, the DNA is TGTGCCAGCAGTGAATCGGGACTAGCGGCCTACGAGCAGTACTTC. Translation gives CASSESGLAAYEQYF.

This sequence joins TRBV9 and TRBJ2-2, with 9 bases matching TRBD1. The germline gives CDR1 SGDLS, CDR2 YYNGEE. This CDR3 comprises 17 residues. V trimming: 0 bases; J trimming: 5 bases; junction bases outside the gene matches: 8. Written as DNA, the CDR3 is TGTGCCAGCAGCGTAGCTACCGGGACAGGGTTTACCGGGGAGCTGTTTTTT. Protein product: CASSVATGTGFTGELFF.

The chain couples TRBV6-1 to TRBJ1-2; 8 bases match TRBD1. Germline V gives CDR1 MNHNS, CDR2 SASEGT. V was clipped by 3 bases and J by 7 bases; unmatched bases: 4. This CDR3 is built from 13 residues. The CDR3 here is CASSEQGAPGYTF. DNA for the CDR3: TGTGCCAGCAGTGAGCAGGGGGCACCTGGCTACACCTTC.